This T cell receptor beta chain appears in the sequencing data of a study of T cell responses to AZD1222 COVID-19 vaccine. CDR3 length: 15 amino acids. TCRdb keeps only in-frame clones here, not all; method: immunoSEQ multiplex PCR. Here the sample spans 150,000 to 200,000 clones, 90% being singletons. The rearrangement uses TRBV12-2 and TRBJ1-5. TRBV12-2 is assigned pseudogene status. This clonotype was sampled from an adult in good health. The sequenced sample was peripheral blood, obtained on day 0 of AZD1222 vaccination. The CDR3 DNA reads TGTGCAAGTCGCTTAGTGAACACTGCACCTCAGCCCCAGCATTTT. It is translated as CASRLVNTAPQPQHF.